This TCR beta chain was retrieved from a study of T cell responses to AZD1222 COVID-19 vaccine. V was trimmed by 6 bases and J by 5 bases, leaving 5 bases between them. The CDR3 totals 12 residues. Some clones are missing from TCRdb's copy, which holds only in-frame ones; the method was immunoSEQ multiplex PCR. The sample contains 150,000 or so clones, roughly 92% of which appear only once. This clonotype originated in an adult in good health. Sequencing used peripheral blood, obtained on day 0 of AZD1222 vaccination. The rearrangement joins TRBV12-3 or TRBV12-4 to TRBJ1-6; unclear D gene. The CDR3 DNA reads TGTGCCAGCAGCCGCCATAATTCACCCCTCCACTTT. Translated, it gives CASSRHNSPLHF.